This TCR beta chain originates from a study of shared clonotypes between healthy human individuals. V was pared by 6 bases and J by 8 bases, with 19 bases between. The CDR3 consists of 13 residues. The germline CDR1 and CDR2 sequences are SQVTM and ANQGSEA. The unsorted samples took 85 million or so PBMCs to get genomic DNA. Produced via immunoSEQ multiplex PCR; TCRdb's table is partial and in-frame only. The data contain about 490,000 clones, 65% to 80% of them singletons. The TCR comes from a middle-aged woman in good health. Some clones in this sample may be carry-over from other donors' samples. The chain recombines TRBV29-1 with TRBJ2-5, with D possibly TRBD1 on 5 matching bases. Sequences were obtained from PBMCs. The CDR3 DNA sequence: TGCAGCGTGGGGCCCGGTGGCCTAGAAACCCAGTACTTC. Translating gives CSVGPGGLETQYF. Supplemented by reference TRBV29-1 and TRBJ2-5, the full variable domain reads SAVISQKPSRDICQRGTSLTIQCQVDSQVTMMFWYRQQPGQSLTLIATANQGSEATYESGFVIDKFPISRPNLTFSTLTVSNMSPEDSSIYLCSVGPGGLETQYFGPGTRLLVL.